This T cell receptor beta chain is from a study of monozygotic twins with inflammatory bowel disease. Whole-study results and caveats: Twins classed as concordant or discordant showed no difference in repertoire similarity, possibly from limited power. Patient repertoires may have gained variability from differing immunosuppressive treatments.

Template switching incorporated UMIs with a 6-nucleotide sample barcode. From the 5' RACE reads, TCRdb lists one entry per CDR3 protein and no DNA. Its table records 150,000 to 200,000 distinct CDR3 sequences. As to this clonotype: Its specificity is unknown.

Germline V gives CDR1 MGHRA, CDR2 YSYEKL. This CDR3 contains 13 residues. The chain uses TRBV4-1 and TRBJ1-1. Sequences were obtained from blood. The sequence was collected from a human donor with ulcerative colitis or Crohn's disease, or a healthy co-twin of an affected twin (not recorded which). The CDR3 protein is CASSQNLDTEAFF.